This entry lists 2 T cell receptor beta chains sequenced from one sample in a study of early T cells in non-severe SARS-CoV-2 infection. TCRdb re-called the 5' RACE reads through MiXCR, storing one row per CDR3 protein. Of around 53,000 distinct CDR3 sequences in the sample, 7.7% were seen once. What was sequenced was whole blood. These receptor sequences come from an adult who was a healthcare worker with PCR-confirmed SARS-CoV-2 infection or an uninfected control (not recorded which).

The gene calls are TRBV2 and TRBJ2-1, with D hard to call. The CDR3 covers 11 residues. V was trimmed by 11 bases and J by 5 bases, leaving 10 bases between them. The germline gives CDR1 SNHLY, CDR2 FYNNEI. As DNA, the CDR3 is TGTGCCGGCACATCCGACAATGAGCAGTTCTTC. Amino acids: CAGTSDNEQFF. The full variable domain, its missing parts supplied by reference TRBV2 and TRBJ2-1, is EPEVTQTPSHQVTQMGQEVILRCVPISNHLYFYWYRQILGQKVEFLVSFYNNEISEKSEIFDDQFSVERPDGSNFTLKIRSTKLEDSAMYFCAGTSDNEQFFGPGTRLTVL.

V usage is TRBV7-9 and J usage is TRBJ2-3, with 7 bases that match TRBD1. This CDR3 comprises 14 residues. The J segment lost 2 bases and the V segment lost 4 bases, leaving 3 bases of the junction unmatched. Germline V gene data show CDR1 as SEHNR and CDR2 as FQNEAQ (reference sequence). The chain's CDR3 is CASSSGQITDTQYF. DNA for the CDR3: TGTGCCAGCAGCTCGGGACAGATCACAGATACGCAGTATTTT. Using reference TRBV7-9 and TRBJ2-3 for the parts outside the CDR3, the full variable domain is DTGVSQNPRHKITKRGQNVTFRCDPISEHNRLYWYRQTLGQGPEFLTYFQNEAQLEKSRLLSDRFSAERPKGSFSTLEIQRTEQGDSAMYLCASSSGQITDTQYFGPGTRLTVL.